The 5 T cell receptor beta chains listed next were all sequenced from one sample in a study of T-cell memory formation after mild COVID-19. TCRdb called the 5' RACE reads again in MiXCR, with one record for every CDR3 protein. The data show fewer than 550,000 distinct CDR3 sequences, around 20% seen once. Sequenced sample: PBMCs or a T cell subset sorted from them (not recorded which). The receptors come from an adult woman who had mild COVID-19 (a few samples of this study predate the infection). Cell type and time point are not known.

The table lists this clonotype with a few counts. The chain combines TRBV7-2 with TRBJ2-2; perhaps TRBD2 as D (6 bases). The CDR3 consists of 16 residues. V was clipped by 5 bases and J by 0 bases, with 13 bases between them. CDR1 and CDR2 from the germline V gene are SGHTA and FQGNSA. The CDR3 DNA reads TGTGCCAGCAGCCCCCCGCGGGACGCGAACACCGGGGAGCTGTTTTTT. Translated, it gives CASSPPRDANTGELFF.

This chain joins TRBV2 and TRBJ2-7; TRBD2 agrees at 11 bases. J lost 6 bases, V lost 2 bases, and 15 bases had no gene match. Germline loops: CDR1 SNHLY, CDR2 FYNNEI. The CDR3 loop spans 18 amino acids. The CDR3 sequence: CASSELEEVGTSGSEQYF. DNA for the CDR3: TGTGCCAGCAGTGAATTGGAGGAGGTCGGGACTAGCGGATCCGAGCAGTACTTC.

This clonotype was recorded a few times. V and J are TRBV3-1 and TRBJ1-5; unclear D gene. Trimming stripped 4 bases from V and 7 bases from J, with 11 bases between. Germline V gene sequence: CDR1 LGHDT, CDR2 YNNKEL (reference sequence). CDR3 length equals 13 residues. The DNA of the CDR3 is TGTGCCAGCAGCCTGAACGGGAACCAGCCCCAGCATTTT. It is translated as CASSLNGNQPQHF.

This chain links TRBV24-1 with TRBJ2-2; no reliable D call. V lost 0 bases, J lost 8 bases, and 9 bases lay in between. The CDR3 sequence is 14 residues long. Germline V CDR1 and CDR2: KGHDR, SFDVKD. The CDR3 protein is CATSDLQTTGELFF. CDR3 bases: TGTGCCACCAGTGATTTGCAGACAACAGGGGAGCTGTTTTTT.

V is TRBV7-8 and J is TRBJ2-5, with TRBD2 matching over 14 bases. From germline, CDR1 is SGHVS and CDR2 FQNEAQ. This CDR3 spans 19 amino acids. V shed 4 bases and J 2 bases; nucleotides not matched to a gene: 12. The CDR3 spells CASSSPRGLAGGPQETQYF. CDR3 bases: TGTGCCAGCAGCTCCCCGCGTGGACTAGCGGGGGGCCCTCAAGAGACCCAGTACTTC.